This T cell receptor (beta chain) was captured by sequencing in a study of identical twins. Study outcomes and limitations: Compared with unrelated sharing, twin-shared out-of-frame alpha sequences had more low-probability sequences.

This clonotype was seen more than once but under ten times. The antigen is not known. Trimming cost V 9 bases and J 7 bases, with 15 bases left between them. Germline-derived CDR1 and CDR2 are SNHLY and FYNNEI. The CDR3 runs 12 residues. A single record per CDR3 protein comes from TCRdb applying MiXCR to the 5' RACE reads. Of around 230,000 distinct CDR3 sequences in the sample, approximately 9% are singletons; the top ten hold about 5.2%. The specimen sequenced was memory (CD45RO+) T cells sorted from blood. This sequence joins TRBV2 and TRBJ1-1; tentative D call: TRBD1 (6 bases). The receptor was isolated from a woman aged 18-29 years in good health. CDR3 sequence reads: CARGGGLSEAFF. CDR3 nucleotide sequence: TGTGCCAGAGGGGGGGGGCTGAGTGAAGCTTTCTTT.